This TCR beta chain is drawn from a study of T-cell memory formation after mild COVID-19. TCRdb processed the 5' RACE reads anew with MiXCR; each CDR3 protein has one entry. Of 300,000 to 350,000 distinct CDR3 sequences in the sample, approximately 19% were seen once. The study's findings and limits: Those CD4+ clones that contracted were mainly in CM and EM (CD8+ ones in EMRA). Several responding clones turned up in pre-infection memory, indicating that cross-reactive memory may have taken part. Clones contracting day 15 to 85 were balanced CD4/CD8; later expanders leaned CD4+. Second-wave clones with a day 37 peak had unconfirmed SARS-CoV-2 specificity.

The sample holds many counts of this clonotype. Its cognate antigen is unknown. V was cut by 2 bases and J by 2 bases, with 5 bases left in between. The CDR3 spans 13 residues. The V gene's germline CDR1 is MNHEY and CDR2 SVGEGT. The sequencing sample was made of PBMCs or a T cell subset sorted from them (not recorded which). This sequence originates from a man between 18 and 35 years old who had mild COVID-19 (a few samples of this study predate the infection). Cell type and time point are not known. This chain joins TRBV6-2 or TRBV6-3 and TRBJ2-3; D gene uncertain. The CDR3 bases are TGTGCCAGCAGTTACGGATCCACAGATACGCAGTATTTT. Its translation: CASSYGSTDTQYF.